This T cell receptor (beta chain) is drawn from a study of cytomegalovirus exposure and HLA in healthy donors. The CDR3 spans 13 residues. CDR1 MNHNS and CDR2 SASEGT come from the germline V gene. The ends were cut back, 5 bases at V and 4 bases at J, with 12 bases in the middle. A multiplex PCR was run with 60 Vbeta primers and 13 Jbeta primers. Measured with immunoSEQ multiplex PCR; TCRdb has only the in-frame clones, and not every one. The sample consists of under 200,000 clones, approximately 80% of them appearing once. A word on this clone: Its antigen is still unknown.

Study-level results: When analyzed later, a missense DCLRE1C variant was found to be linked to TCR beta V- and J-gene trimming. Reportedly, diagnosis of cytomegalovirus status by the classifier showed high specificity and sensitivity. Later analysis identified 16,951 TCR beta sequences associated with HLA alleles, using a false discovery rate threshold of 0.05. On later analysis, the bulk of CMV-associated TCR beta chains appeared to be HLA-restricted.

Material for sequencing was PBMCs. This sequence joins TRBV6-1 and TRBJ2-7; D possibly corresponds to TRBD1 (6 bases). The source of this sequence is a male donor in good health and CMV-seropositive. CDR3 nucleotides: TGTGCCAGCAGTCTCGGACAGCCTTACGAGCAGTACTTC. Amino acid sequence: CASSLGQPYEQYF.